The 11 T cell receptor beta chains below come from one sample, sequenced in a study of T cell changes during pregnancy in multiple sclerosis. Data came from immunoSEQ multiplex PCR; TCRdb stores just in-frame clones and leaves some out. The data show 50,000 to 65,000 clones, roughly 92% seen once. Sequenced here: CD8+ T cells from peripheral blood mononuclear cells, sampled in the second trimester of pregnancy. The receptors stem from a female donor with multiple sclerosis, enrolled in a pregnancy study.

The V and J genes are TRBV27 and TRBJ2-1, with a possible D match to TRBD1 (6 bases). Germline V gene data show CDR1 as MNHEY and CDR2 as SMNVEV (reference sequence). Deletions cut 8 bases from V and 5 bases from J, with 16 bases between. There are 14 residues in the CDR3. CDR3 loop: CASSQGWGHNEQFF. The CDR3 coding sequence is TGTGCCAGCTCCCAGGGCTGGGGGCACAATGAGCAGTTCTTC.

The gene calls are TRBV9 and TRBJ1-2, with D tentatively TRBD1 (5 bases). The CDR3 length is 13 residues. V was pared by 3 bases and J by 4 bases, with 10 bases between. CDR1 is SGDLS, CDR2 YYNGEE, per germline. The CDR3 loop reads CASSAFDSYGYTF. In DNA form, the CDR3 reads TGTGCCAGCAGCGCCTTCGACAGCTATGGCTACACCTTC.

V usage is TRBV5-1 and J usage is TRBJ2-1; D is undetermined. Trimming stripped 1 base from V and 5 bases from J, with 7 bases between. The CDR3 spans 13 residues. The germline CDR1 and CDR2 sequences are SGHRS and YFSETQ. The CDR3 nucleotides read TGCGCCAGCAGCTTGCTCCGTCACAATGAGCAGTTCTTC. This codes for CASSLLRHNEQFF. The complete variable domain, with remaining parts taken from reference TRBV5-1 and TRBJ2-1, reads KAGVTQTPRYLIKTRGQQVTLSCSPISGHRSVSWYQQTPGQGLQFLFEYFSETQRNKGNFPGRFSGRQFSNSRSEMNVSTLELGDSALYLCASSLLRHNEQFFGPGTRLTVL.

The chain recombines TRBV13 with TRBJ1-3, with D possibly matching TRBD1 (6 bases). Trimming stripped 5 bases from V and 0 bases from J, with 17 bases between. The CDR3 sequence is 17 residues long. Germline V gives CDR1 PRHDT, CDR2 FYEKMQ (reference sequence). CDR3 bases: TGTGCCAGCAGCCCCAGGTTGGGGGCGATCTCTGGAAACACCATATATTTT. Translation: CASSPRLGAISGNTIYF.

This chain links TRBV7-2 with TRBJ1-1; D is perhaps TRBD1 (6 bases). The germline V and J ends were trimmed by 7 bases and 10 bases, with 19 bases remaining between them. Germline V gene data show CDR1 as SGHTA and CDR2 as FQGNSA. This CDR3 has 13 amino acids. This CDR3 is CASTSEGVGGAFF. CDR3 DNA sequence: TGTGCCAGCACCTCAGAGGGGGTCGGCGGAGCTTTCTTT.

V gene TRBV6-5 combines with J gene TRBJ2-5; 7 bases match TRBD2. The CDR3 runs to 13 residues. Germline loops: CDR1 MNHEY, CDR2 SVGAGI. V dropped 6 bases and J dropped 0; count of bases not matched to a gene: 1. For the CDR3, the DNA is TGTGCCAGCAGGAGCGGGAACCAAGAGACCCAGTACTTC. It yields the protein CASRSGNQETQYF.

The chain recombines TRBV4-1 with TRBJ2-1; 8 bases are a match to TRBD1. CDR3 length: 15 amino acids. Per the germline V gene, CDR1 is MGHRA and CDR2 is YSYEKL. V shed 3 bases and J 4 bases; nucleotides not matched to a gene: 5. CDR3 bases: TGCGCCAGCAGCCAGCTCCAGGGGGCTTACAATGAGCAGTTCTTC. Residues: CASSQLQGAYNEQFF.

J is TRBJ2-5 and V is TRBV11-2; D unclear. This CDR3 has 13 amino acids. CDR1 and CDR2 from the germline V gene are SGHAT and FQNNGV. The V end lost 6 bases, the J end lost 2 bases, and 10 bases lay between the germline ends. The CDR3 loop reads CASRTNHQETQYF. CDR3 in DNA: TGTGCCAGCAGAACTAATCATCAAGAGACCCAGTACTTC.

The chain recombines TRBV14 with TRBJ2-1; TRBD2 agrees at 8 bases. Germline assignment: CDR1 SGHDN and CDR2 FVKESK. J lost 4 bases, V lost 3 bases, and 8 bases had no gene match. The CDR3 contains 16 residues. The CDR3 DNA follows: TGTGCCAGCAGCCAGGGACCGGGACTAGAATACAATGAGCAGTTCTTC. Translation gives CASSQGPGLEYNEQFF.

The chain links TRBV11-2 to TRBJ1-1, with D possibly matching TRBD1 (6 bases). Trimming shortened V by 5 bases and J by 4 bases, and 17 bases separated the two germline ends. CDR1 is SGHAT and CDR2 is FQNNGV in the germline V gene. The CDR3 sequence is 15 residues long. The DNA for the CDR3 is TGTGCCAGCAGCCCTGACTTTGGGGGCTCCACTGAAGCTTTCTTT. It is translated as CASSPDFGGSTEAFF.

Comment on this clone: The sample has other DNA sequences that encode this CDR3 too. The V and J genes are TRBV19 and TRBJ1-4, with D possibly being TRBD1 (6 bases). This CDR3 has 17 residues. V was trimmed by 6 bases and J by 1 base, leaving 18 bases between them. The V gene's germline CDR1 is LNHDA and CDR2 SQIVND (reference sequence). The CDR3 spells CASRDRDTRGTNEKLFF. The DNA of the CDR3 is TGTGCCAGTAGAGACCGGGACACGAGGGGAACTAATGAAAAACTGTTTTTT.